This T cell receptor beta chain was identified during a study of blood T cell repertoires in COVID-19. On the study more broadly: There were acute and convalescent COVID-19 samples, and they came from the United States, Italy and Spain.

The germline gives CDR1 SGHTA, CDR2 FQGNSA. The CDR3 loop spans 15 amino acids. The trim removed 2 bases at V and 0 bases at J, leaving 4 bases unmatched. Recovery meant two consecutive negative NP/OP PCR tests, professional clearance, or resolved symptoms. The table came from immunoSEQ multiplex PCR; TCRdb's copy has only in-frame clones and leaves some out. The repertoire has fewer than 400,000 clones, approximately 89% of them found once; the top ten carry 1.7%. The V gene is TRBV7-2, the J gene TRBJ2-7; TRBD2 aligns across 7 bases. Sequencing was performed on PBMCs or T cells enriched from blood (not recorded which). The source is a woman in her twenties or thirties who had recovered from COVID-19. In DNA form, the CDR3 reads TGTGCCAGCAGCTTAATGCGGGGGAGCTCCTACGAGCAGTACTTC. This encodes CASSLMRGSSYEQYF.